This record looks at one T cell receptor (beta chain) sequence and its context. No antigen is known for it. TCRdb's copy holds only in-frame clones and misses some; the assay was immunoSEQ multiplex PCR. This sample carries 70,000 to 90,000 clones, around 85% of them seen once, and the ten largest clones take under 3.5%. This specimen comes from a study of cytomegalovirus exposure and HLA in healthy donors. Findings and limits, study-wide: In a later analysis, first-cohort TCR clusters were found to tend to co-occur in the 120 validation repertoires.

This CDR3 has 17 residues. The germline V gene has CDR1 LNHDA and CDR2 SQIVND (reference sequence). V lost 5 bases, J lost 10 bases, and 24 bases lay in between. This receptor was obtained from a man younger than 40 in good health and CMV-seronegative. V is TRBV19 and J is TRBJ1-6; weak D call: TRBD1 (5 bases). Sequences were obtained from PBMCs. CDR3 in DNA: TGTGCCAGTAGTGACATCGGGGCAGGGACTAGTTCATCACCCCTCCACTTT. Encoded protein: CASSDIGAGTSSSPLHF.